These T cell receptor beta chains were read from a single sample in a study of blood T cell repertoires in COVID-19. The protocol was immunoSEQ multiplex PCR, while the TCRdb copy is restricted to in-frame clones and leaves out a portion. There are roughly 400,000 clones in the sample; about 90% occur only once, and approximately 0.65% lies in the top ten. Specimen: PBMCs or T cells enriched from blood (not recorded which). The receptors here all came from a man in his late teens or twenties who had recovered from COVID-19. Each CDR3 is given with its conserved first and last residue.

TRBJ1-4	TRBV5-4	CASSSGQGAPGEKLFF
TRBJ1-1	TRBV19	CASSIEGTSLPVAFF
TRBJ2-7	TRBV5-6	CASSHRGNYEQYF
TRBJ2-4	TRBV5-6	CASSFGQGWNIQYF
TRBJ1-6	TRBV6-5	CASREVMGASPLHF
TRBJ1-1	TRBV11-3	CASSLGGSNTEAFF
TRBJ2-6	TRBV6-5	CASSYARGLLTNVLTF
TRBJ1-1	TRBV2	CASSERDRAPEAFF
TRBJ1-1	TRBV19	CASSPGIGEAFF
TRBJ1-4	TRBV18	CASSSTRGKEEKLFF
TRBJ1-1	TRBV28	CASSFSGARRTEAFF